The rows below give T cell receptor beta chains drawn from one sample of a study of blood T cell repertoires in COVID-19. Here immunoSEQ multiplex PCR was the method, and the copy in TCRdb shows in-frame clones only, minus some. This sample has tens of thousands of clones; around 90% occur once, and the top ten carry more than 5%. The sequenced sample was peripheral blood. The source of these receptors is a man aged 55 to 70 with active COVID-19. CDR3s include the opening cysteine and the closing phenylalanine or tryptophan. D genes are given only for firm matches. The size field is filled for only some rows; it gives once, few, many or a size class.

d_gene | len | j_gene | abundance | v_gene | CDR3nt | CDR3aa
NA | 13 | TRBJ1-3 | NA | TRBV6-1 | TGTGCCAGCAGTGAGTGGCCTGGAAACACCATATATTTT | CASSEWPGNTIYF
NA | 12 | TRBJ2-5 | NA | TRBV18 | TGTGCCAGCTTTGTAGACCAAGAGACCCAGTACTTC | CASFVDQETQYF
TRBD1 | 14 | TRBJ2-1 | NA | TRBV2 | TGTGCCAGCACGGTGGACAGGGTAGAGAATGAGCAGTTCTTC | CASTVDRVENEQFF
TRBD1 | 17 | TRBJ1-6 | NA | TRBV18 | TGTGCCAGCTCACAGTTTGTCCCCCGGGACAGGAATTCACCCCTCCACTTT | CASSQFVPRDRNSPLHF
TRBD1 | 13 | TRBJ1-2 | NA | TRBV9 | TGTGCCAGCAGCCTACAGGGGGAACTTGGCTACACCTTC | CASSLQGELGYTF
NA | 12 | TRBJ1-5 | NA | TRBV19 | TGTGCCAGCTCCTATAGCAATCAGCCCCAGCATTTT | CASSYSNQPQHF
TRBD1 | 15 | TRBJ2-3 | NA | TRBV30 | TGTGCCTGGCTTCGGGGCAGGGGGCCCGCAGATACGCAGTATTTT | CAWLRGRGPADTQYF
NA | 13 | TRBJ1-3 | NA | TRBV12-3/TRBV12-4 | TGTGCCAGCAGTTTTGGGCAATCGAACACCATATATTTT | CASSFGQSNTIYF
NA | 15 | TRBJ1-5 | once | TRBV2 | TGTGCCAGCAGTGACAGGAGGGGGGGAGGACAGCCCCAGCATTTT | CASSDRRGGGQPQHF
NA | 16 | TRBJ1-4 | NA | TRBV14 | TGTGCCAGCAGCCAAGGACTAGGACATTCGAATGAAAAACTGTTTTTT | CASSQGLGHSNEKLFF
TRBD2 | 18 | TRBJ2-5 | NA | TRBV2 | TGTGCCAGCAGTGAAGCGGGCTACACTAGCGGGGGTGACGAGACCCAGTACTTC | CASSEAGYTSGGDETQYF